This is a list of T cell receptor beta chains from one sample in a study of T cell responses to AZD1222 COVID-19 vaccine. Profiled with immunoSEQ multiplex PCR; TCRdb holds only in-frame clones, not every one. The data hold some 150,000 clones, with about 90% observed a single time. Here the sequenced sample was peripheral blood, taken on day 0 of AZD1222 vaccination. Receptors were obtained from an adult in good health. CDR3s include the opening cysteine and the closing phenylalanine or tryptophan. The D gene is left open where the match is weak. Size values are once, few and many counts, or a class for expanded clones, and some rows have none.

>.|TRBD1|TRBV15|TRBJ2-5
TGTGCCACCAGCAGTGAACAGGGGGGTGGGGAGACCCAGTACTTC
CATSSEQGGGETQYF
>.|TRBD1|TRBV6-5|TRBJ2-7
TGTGCCAGCAGTTACTTATGGCAGGGGGCGGACGAGCAGTACTTC
CASSYLWQGADEQYF
>.|.|TRBV27|TRBJ1-2
TGTGCCAGCTCCAAAAGTCGGGGGGCGAGGGGCTACACCTTC
CASSKSRGARGYTF
>.|.|TRBV7-9|TRBJ1-2
TGTGCCAGCAGCTTCAACCTGAGGGGTATCTATGGCTACACCTTC
CASSFNLRGIYGYTF
>.|TRBD1|TRBV7-9|TRBJ1-4
TGTGCCAGCAGCCGGGACAGGGGTTTTGGGGAAAAACTGTTTTTT
CASSRDRGFGEKLFF
>.|TRBD2|TRBV27|TRBJ2-1
TGTGCCAGCAGTTTAGCGGGAGGCTCCCCCCGGAGTGAGCAGTTCTTC
CASSLAGGSPRSEQFF
>.|.|TRBV28|TRBJ2-1
TGTGCCAGCAGCCCTTGGGGTGAGCAGTTCTTC
CASSPWGEQFF
>.|TRBD1|TRBV5-4|TRBJ2-5
TGTGCCAGCAGCACGAAGACAGGGAGAGAGACCCAGTACTTC
CASSTKTGRETQYF
>.|TRBD1|TRBV18|TRBJ1-5
TGTGCCAGCTCACCACCCGGACAGGGTTCTGGCAATCAGCCCCAGCATTTT
CASSPPGQGSGNQPQHF
>.|.|TRBV6-5|TRBJ1-6
TGTGCCAGCAGTTTGACCGGGGCTAATTCACCCCTCCACTTT
CASSLTGANSPLHF
>few|.|TRBV11-2|TRBJ2-5
TGTGCCAGCAGCTTACTAGAGACCCAGTACTTC
CASSLLETQYF
>.|TRBD1|TRBV5-4|TRBJ1-1
TGTGCCAGCAGCTGGGACAGGGGCACTGAAGCTTTCTTT
CASSWDRGTEAFF
>once|TRBD1|TRBV19|TRBJ1-4
TGTGCCAGTAGTATCACAGGGGCGAGGGAAAAACTGTTTTTT
CASSITGAREKLFF
>.|TRBD1|TRBV28|TRBJ1-2
TGTGCCAGCACCCTGGGACAGGGTAGCTACACCTTC
CASTLGQGSYTF
>.|TRBD1|TRBV4-2|TRBJ1-2
TGTGCCAGCAGCCAACTAACAGGGGGCGAATCTGGCTACACCTTC
CASSQLTGGESGYTF
>.|.|TRBV19|TRBJ1-6
TGTGCCAGTAGTATGGAGAGCTCCTATAATTCACCCCTCCACTTT
CASSMESSYNSPLHF